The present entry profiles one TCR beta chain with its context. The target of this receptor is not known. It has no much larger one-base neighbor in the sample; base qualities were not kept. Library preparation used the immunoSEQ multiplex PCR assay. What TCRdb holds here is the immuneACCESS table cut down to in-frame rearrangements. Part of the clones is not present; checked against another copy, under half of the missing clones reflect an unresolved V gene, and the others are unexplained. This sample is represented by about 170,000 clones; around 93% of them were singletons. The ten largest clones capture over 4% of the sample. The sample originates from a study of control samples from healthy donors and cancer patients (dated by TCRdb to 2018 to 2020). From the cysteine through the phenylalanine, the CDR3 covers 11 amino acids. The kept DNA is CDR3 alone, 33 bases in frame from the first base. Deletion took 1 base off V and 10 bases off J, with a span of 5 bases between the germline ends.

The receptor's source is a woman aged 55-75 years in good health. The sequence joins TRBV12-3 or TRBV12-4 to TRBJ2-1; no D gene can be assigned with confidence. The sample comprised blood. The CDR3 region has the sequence CASSLEGEQFF. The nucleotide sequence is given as TGTGCCAGCAGTTTAGAGGGCGAGCAGTTCTTC.